These T cell receptor beta chains were read from a single sample in a study of blood T cell repertoires in COVID-19. The assay was immunoSEQ multiplex PCR, and TCRdb's table has in-frame clones only and misses some. Of roughly 200,000 clones listed, approximately 82% are singletons. Sequencing was done on a sample of peripheral blood. The receptor set was obtained from a human donor in a cohort sampled during active COVID-19. The CDR3 runs from the conserved cysteine through the conserved F or W. The order of the fields is clone size, V gene, D gene, J gene, CDR3 DNA, CDR3 protein. The D gene is left open where the match is weak. Some rows mark clone size as missing; the rest say once, few, many or name a class of expanded clone.

clone_size: NA
v_call: TRBV2
d_call: TRBD1
j_call: TRBJ1-1
cdr3_nt: TGTGCCAGCAGTGAGAGGGGGCTGGCTTTCTTT
cdr3_aa: CASSERGLAFF

clone_size: NA
v_call: TRBV5-6
d_call: NA
j_call: TRBJ2-7
cdr3_nt: TGTGCCAGCAGCTTTCTCTACTACGAGCAGTACTTC
cdr3_aa: CASSFLYYEQYF

clone_size: NA
v_call: TRBV11-2
d_call: NA
j_call: TRBJ2-5
cdr3_nt: TGTGCCAGCAGCTTGTGGTCGGAGGGCCAAGAGACCCAGTACTTC
cdr3_aa: CASSLWSEGQETQYF

clone_size: NA
v_call: TRBV18
d_call: NA
j_call: TRBJ1-4
cdr3_nt: TGTGCCAGCTCACTCAGGACTCAGGCGGTTGAAAAACTGTTTTTT
cdr3_aa: CASSLRTQAVEKLFF

clone_size: NA
v_call: TRBV18
d_call: NA
j_call: TRBJ2-1
cdr3_nt: TGTGCCAGCTCCCGGGGGGCGTCCCACAATGAGCAGTTCTTC
cdr3_aa: CASSRGASHNEQFF

clone_size: NA
v_call: TRBV27
d_call: NA
j_call: TRBJ2-3
cdr3_nt: TGTGCCACCTCTTCCCCTAGCACAGATACGCAGTATTTT
cdr3_aa: CATSSPSTDTQYF

clone_size: once
v_call: TRBV2
d_call: NA
j_call: TRBJ1-1
cdr3_nt: TGTGCCAGCTTTTACAGGACGAACACTGAAGCTTTCTTT
cdr3_aa: CASFYRTNTEAFF

clone_size: NA
v_call: TRBV18
d_call: TRBD1
j_call: TRBJ2-2
cdr3_nt: TGTGCCAGCTCACCACCGACAGGGACCGGGGAGCTGTTTTTT
cdr3_aa: CASSPPTGTGELFF

clone_size: few
v_call: TRBV5-1
d_call: NA
j_call: TRBJ1-3
cdr3_nt: TGCGCCAGCAGCCATAGCGCTTCTGGAAACACCATATATTTT
cdr3_aa: CASSHSASGNTIYF

clone_size: NA
v_call: TRBV15
d_call: NA
j_call: TRBJ1-1
cdr3_nt: TGTGCCACCAGCACGGCCCTACAGAAATTAGTGCCTGAAGCTTTCTTT
cdr3_aa: CATSTALQKLVPEAFF

clone_size: NA
v_call: TRBV28
d_call: NA
j_call: TRBJ1-1
cdr3_nt: TGTGCCAGCAGTTTAATAAACCCCTATCCGAACACTGAAGCTTTCTTT
cdr3_aa: CASSLINPYPNTEAFF

clone_size: NA
v_call: TRBV7-6
d_call: NA
j_call: TRBJ2-1
cdr3_nt: TGTGCCAGCAGCCCCCCCTCGTGGGAGAGCTCCTACAATGAGCAGTTCTTC
cdr3_aa: CASSPPSWESSYNEQFF

clone_size: NA
v_call: TRBV2
d_call: NA
j_call: TRBJ1-5
cdr3_nt: TGTGCCAGCAGTGGGGCCCGCCTCAATCAGCCCCAGCATTTT
cdr3_aa: CASSGARLNQPQHF

clone_size: NA
v_call: TRBV7-9
d_call: NA
j_call: TRBJ2-5
cdr3_nt: TGTGCCAGCAGCTCGTTACTAGTCCAAGAGACCCAGTACTTC
cdr3_aa: CASSSLLVQETQYF

clone_size: NA
v_call: TRBV14
d_call: TRBD2
j_call: TRBJ2-1
cdr3_nt: TGTGCCAGCAGCCAAGCGGGGGTAGCGGGAATGCATGAGCAGTTCTTC
cdr3_aa: CASSQAGVAGMHEQFF

clone_size: NA
v_call: TRBV9
d_call: TRBD2
j_call: TRBJ2-7
cdr3_nt: TGTGCCAGCAGCGTAGGGGGTGGGACTAGCGGGAGTGGCGAGCAGTACTTC
cdr3_aa: CASSVGGGTSGSGEQYF

clone_size: few
v_call: TRBV11-2
d_call: NA
j_call: TRBJ1-3
cdr3_nt: TGTGCCAGCAGCTTCAGCCGGGGATTCTCTGGAAACACCATATATTTT
cdr3_aa: CASSFSRGFSGNTIYF

clone_size: NA
v_call: TRBV5-6
d_call: NA
j_call: TRBJ1-1
cdr3_nt: TGTGCCAGCTTACAGAACAGGATAGGTAACGCTGAAGCTTTCTTT
cdr3_aa: CASLQNRIGNAEAFF

clone_size: many
v_call: TRBV5-1
d_call: TRBD2
j_call: TRBJ2-3
cdr3_nt: TGCGCCAGCAGCCCCCTCACTAGCGGGATCACAGATACGCAGTATTTT
cdr3_aa: CASSPLTSGITDTQYF

clone_size: NA
v_call: TRBV27
d_call: TRBD1
j_call: TRBJ2-3
cdr3_nt: TGTGCCAGCAGCCGAACAGGGGTAGATACGCAGTATTTT
cdr3_aa: CASSRTGVDTQYF

clone_size: NA
v_call: TRBV27
d_call: NA
j_call: TRBJ2-5
cdr3_nt: TGTGCCAGCAGTTTATTATCGGGTGTGGAGGGGACCCAGTACTTC
cdr3_aa: CASSLLSGVEGTQYF

clone_size: NA
v_call: TRBV7-9
d_call: TRBD1
j_call: TRBJ2-7
cdr3_nt: TGTGCCAGCAGCTCCACCGGGACAGGGATCTACGAGCAGTACTTC
cdr3_aa: CASSSTGTGIYEQYF

clone_size: once
v_call: TRBV19
d_call: TRBD1
j_call: TRBJ1-5
cdr3_nt: TGTGCCAGTAGTATGGACAGGGCGCGGAATCAGCCCCAGCATTTT
cdr3_aa: CASSMDRARNQPQHF

clone_size: NA
v_call: TRBV7-9
d_call: TRBD2
j_call: TRBJ2-7
cdr3_nt: TGTGCCAGCAGCAGGGGACTAGCGGGGCACCCGAGCTCCTACGAGCAGTACTTC
cdr3_aa: CASSRGLAGHPSSYEQYF

clone_size: NA
v_call: TRBV30
d_call: TRBD2
j_call: TRBJ2-1
cdr3_nt: TGTGCCTGGGCCACGGGCGGGAGGGCCGACAATGAGCAGTTCTTC
cdr3_aa: CAWATGGRADNEQFF

clone_size: NA
v_call: TRBV18
d_call: NA
j_call: TRBJ2-3
cdr3_nt: TGTGCCAGCCGACAACAGGTTTCTAGCACAGATACGCAGTATTTT
cdr3_aa: CASRQQVSSTDTQYF

clone_size: NA
v_call: TRBV5-1
d_call: TRBD1
j_call: TRBJ2-7
cdr3_nt: TGCGCCAGCAGCTTGGCGTCCAGGGGGTACGTCCTATACGAGCAGTACTTC
cdr3_aa: CASSLASRGYVLYEQYF

clone_size: NA
v_call: TRBV19
d_call: NA
j_call: TRBJ1-2
cdr3_nt: TGTGCCAGTAGTATAGATCACCGACGGGATGGCTACACCTTC
cdr3_aa: CASSIDHRRDGYTF

clone_size: once
v_call: TRBV9
d_call: TRBD1
j_call: TRBJ2-4
cdr3_nt: TGTGCCAGCAACCTGGACAGGGGCAAAAACATTCAGTACTTC
cdr3_aa: CASNLDRGKNIQYF

clone_size: NA
v_call: TRBV4-1
d_call: TRBD1
j_call: TRBJ2-6
cdr3_nt: TGCGCCAGCAGCCAAGACCCCCAGGACAGGGTCTCTGGGGCCAACGTCCTGACTTTC
cdr3_aa: CASSQDPQDRVSGANVLTF

clone_size: once
v_call: TRBV28
d_call: NA
j_call: TRBJ2-2
cdr3_nt: TGTGCCAGCAGAAGCGGACCCGGCGGGGAGCTGTTTTTT
cdr3_aa: CASRSGPGGELFF

clone_size: NA
v_call: TRBV5-5
d_call: NA
j_call: TRBJ1-4
cdr3_nt: TGTGCCAGCACTTTCTCGGGACAACTTAATGAAAAACTGTTTTTT
cdr3_aa: CASTFSGQLNEKLFF

clone_size: NA
v_call: TRBV7-9
d_call: TRBD2
j_call: TRBJ2-1
cdr3_nt: TGTGCCGGTCAAGTGGGAGCGGGAGGGAACTACAATGAGCAGTTCTTC
cdr3_aa: CAGQVGAGGNYNEQFF

clone_size: once
v_call: TRBV27
d_call: TRBD1
j_call: TRBJ1-2
cdr3_nt: TGTGCCAGCAGTTCACAGGGGCTCCGCGTACCTAACTATGGCTACACCTTC
cdr3_aa: CASSSQGLRVPNYGYTF

clone_size: NA
v_call: TRBV28
d_call: NA
j_call: TRBJ2-1
cdr3_nt: TGTGCCAGCAGTTTAGTACGGCGGGACTACAATGAGCAGTTCTTC
cdr3_aa: CASSLVRRDYNEQFF

clone_size: NA
v_call: TRBV28
d_call: NA
j_call: TRBJ1-3
cdr3_nt: TGTGCCAGCAGCTCCCCGGGACTGAGAGGAAACACCATATATTTT
cdr3_aa: CASSSPGLRGNTIYF

clone_size: NA
v_call: TRBV27
d_call: TRBD1
j_call: TRBJ2-7
cdr3_nt: TGTGCCAGCAGTTTAGGGCCGGGACAGGGGGTCGAGCAGTACTTC
cdr3_aa: CASSLGPGQGVEQYF

clone_size: NA
v_call: TRBV11-2
d_call: TRBD1
j_call: TRBJ1-2
cdr3_nt: TGTGCCAGCAGCTCCTCGACAGGGGGTAATGGCTACACCTTC
cdr3_aa: CASSSSTGGNGYTF

clone_size: NA
v_call: TRBV3-1/TRBV3-2
d_call: NA
j_call: TRBJ2-5
cdr3_nt: TGTGCCAGCAGCCAAGATAAAGTAGCTGGGAGGTACCAAGAGACCCAGTACTTC
cdr3_aa: CASSQDKVAGRYQETQYF

clone_size: NA
v_call: TRBV28
d_call: NA
j_call: TRBJ1-5
cdr3_nt: TGTGCCAGCAGTTTACTTGGGACCACAGGGAATAGCAATCAGCCCCAGCATTTT
cdr3_aa: CASSLLGTTGNSNQPQHF

clone_size: few
v_call: TRBV23-1
d_call: NA
j_call: TRBJ2-1
cdr3_nt: TGCGCCACCCCGAGATATAATGAGCAGTTCTTC
cdr3_aa: CATPRYNEQFF

clone_size: NA
v_call: TRBV28
d_call: NA
j_call: TRBJ1-5
cdr3_nt: TGTGCCTCCCATCCTAGCAATCAGCCCCAGCATTTT
cdr3_aa: CASHPSNQPQHF

clone_size: NA
v_call: TRBV6-5
d_call: TRBD1
j_call: TRBJ2-1
cdr3_nt: TGTGCCAGCAGTTACGCCAGGGGGCACAATGAGCAGTTCTTC
cdr3_aa: CASSYARGHNEQFF

clone_size: NA
v_call: TRBV19
d_call: NA
j_call: TRBJ2-3
cdr3_nt: TGTGCCAGTAGACCCCGGGACTCGGGCACAGATACGCAGTATTTT
cdr3_aa: CASRPRDSGTDTQYF

clone_size: NA
v_call: TRBV9
d_call: TRBD1
j_call: TRBJ2-7
cdr3_nt: TGTGCCAGCAGCATGGACAGGGGATACGAGCAGTACTTC
cdr3_aa: CASSMDRGYEQYF

clone_size: NA
v_call: TRBV18
d_call: TRBD2
j_call: TRBJ2-1
cdr3_nt: TGTGCCAGCTCCTTTAGGGCGGGAGTCGACAATGAGCAGTTCTTC
cdr3_aa: CASSFRAGVDNEQFF

clone_size: NA
v_call: TRBV30
d_call: NA
j_call: TRBJ2-7
cdr3_nt: TGTGCCTGGAGACGTAGGGGCGCCCACGAGCAGTACTTC
cdr3_aa: CAWRRRGAHEQYF

clone_size: NA
v_call: TRBV7-9
d_call: NA
j_call: TRBJ2-2
cdr3_nt: TGTGCCAGCAGCTTAAGACTAGTGGTCGCGAACACCGGGGAGCTGTTTTTT
cdr3_aa: CASSLRLVVANTGELFF

clone_size: few
v_call: TRBV5-1
d_call: TRBD2
j_call: TRBJ2-3
cdr3_nt: TGCGCCAGCAGCTCGGGACTAGCGGGAGCTTTTGGGGATACGCAGTATTTT
cdr3_aa: CASSSGLAGAFGDTQYF

clone_size: NA
v_call: TRBV18
d_call: TRBD2
j_call: TRBJ2-7
cdr3_nt: TGTGCCAGCTCCCTCGGGACTAGGCACTACGAGCAGTACTTC
cdr3_aa: CASSLGTRHYEQYF

clone_size: NA
v_call: TRBV7-2
d_call: NA
j_call: TRBJ2-3
cdr3_nt: TGTGCCAGCAGCTTAGAGGGAGGGGGAACAGATACGCAGTATTTT
cdr3_aa: CASSLEGGGTDTQYF

clone_size: NA
v_call: TRBV28
d_call: NA
j_call: TRBJ2-7
cdr3_nt: TGTGCCAGCAGTTTGCTGCGCGAGCAGTACTTC
cdr3_aa: CASSLLREQYF

clone_size: NA
v_call: TRBV28
d_call: TRBD2
j_call: TRBJ2-6
cdr3_nt: TGTGCCAGCAGTTATCACGACGGGAGGGACTTTGGGGCCAACGTCCTGACTTTC
cdr3_aa: CASSYHDGRDFGANVLTF

clone_size: NA
v_call: TRBV3-1/TRBV3-2
d_call: TRBD1
j_call: TRBJ2-2
cdr3_nt: TGTGCCAGCAACAGGGGGACCGGGGAGCTGTTTTTT
cdr3_aa: CASNRGTGELFF

clone_size: NA
v_call: TRBV30
d_call: TRBD2
j_call: TRBJ2-7
cdr3_nt: TGTGCCTGGGCTCAAGCGGGAAGCTCCTACGAGCAGTACTTC
cdr3_aa: CAWAQAGSSYEQYF

clone_size: NA
v_call: TRBV28
d_call: TRBD2
j_call: TRBJ2-7
cdr3_nt: TGTGCCAGCAGTTTGGGACTAGCTGGAGGCTACGAGCAGTACTTC
cdr3_aa: CASSLGLAGGYEQYF

clone_size: NA
v_call: TRBV29-1
d_call: TRBD1
j_call: TRBJ1-6
cdr3_nt: TGCAGCGCTAGTACAGGGGGCGTTTCACCCCTCCACTTT
cdr3_aa: CSASTGGVSPLHF

clone_size: NA
v_call: TRBV24-1
d_call: TRBD2
j_call: TRBJ2-5
cdr3_nt: TGTGCCACCAGTGCGAGCGGGACGCAAGAGACCCAGTACTTC
cdr3_aa: CATSASGTQETQYF

clone_size: NA
v_call: TRBV11-2
d_call: NA
j_call: TRBJ1-4
cdr3_nt: TGTGCCAGCAGCTTAGTCCAAACCCCGACAATACTGTTTTTT
cdr3_aa: CASSLVQTPTILFF